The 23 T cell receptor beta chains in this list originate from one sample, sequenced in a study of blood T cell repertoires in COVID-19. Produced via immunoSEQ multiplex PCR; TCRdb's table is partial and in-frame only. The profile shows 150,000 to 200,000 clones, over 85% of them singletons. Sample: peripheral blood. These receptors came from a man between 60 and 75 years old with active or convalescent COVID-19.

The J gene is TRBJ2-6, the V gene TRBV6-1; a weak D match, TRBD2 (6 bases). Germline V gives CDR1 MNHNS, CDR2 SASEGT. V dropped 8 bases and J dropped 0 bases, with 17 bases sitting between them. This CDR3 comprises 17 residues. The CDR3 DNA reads TGTGCCAGCGGTGGGCATGGGGGACTCTCTGGGGCCAACGTCCTGACTTTC. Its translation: CASGGHGGLSGANVLTF.

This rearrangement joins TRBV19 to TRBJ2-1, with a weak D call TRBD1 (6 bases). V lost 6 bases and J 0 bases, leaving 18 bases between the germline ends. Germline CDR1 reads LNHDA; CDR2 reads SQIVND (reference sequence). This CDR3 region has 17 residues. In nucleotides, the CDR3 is TGTGCCAGTAGGGGGTCAGGGACAACTTACTCCTACAATGAGCAGTTCTTC. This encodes CASRGSGTTYSYNEQFF.

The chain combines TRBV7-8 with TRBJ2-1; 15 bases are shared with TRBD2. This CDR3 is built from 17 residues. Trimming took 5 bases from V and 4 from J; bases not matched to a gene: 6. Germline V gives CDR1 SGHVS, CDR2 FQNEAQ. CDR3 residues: CASSPGLAGGRYNEQFF. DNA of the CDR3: TGTGCCAGCAGCCCTGGACTAGCGGGAGGGAGGTACAATGAGCAGTTCTTC.

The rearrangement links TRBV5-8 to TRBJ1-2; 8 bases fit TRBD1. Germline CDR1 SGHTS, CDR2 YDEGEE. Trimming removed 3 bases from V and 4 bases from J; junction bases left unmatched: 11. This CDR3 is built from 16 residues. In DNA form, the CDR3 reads TGTGCCAGCAGCTCCACCCAGGGGGCGGTCAGCTATGGCTACACCTTC. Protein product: CASSSTQGAVSYGYTF. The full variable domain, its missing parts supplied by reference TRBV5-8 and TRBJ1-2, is EAGVTQSPTHLIKTRGQQATLRCSPISGHTSVYWYQQALGLGLQFLLWYDEGEERNRGNFPPRFSGRQFPNYSSELNVNALELEDSALYLCASSSTQGAVSYGYTFGSGTRLTVV.

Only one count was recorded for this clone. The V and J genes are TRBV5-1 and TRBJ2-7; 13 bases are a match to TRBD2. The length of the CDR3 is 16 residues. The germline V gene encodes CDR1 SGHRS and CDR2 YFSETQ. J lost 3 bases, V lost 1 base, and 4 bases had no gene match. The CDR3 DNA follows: TGCGCCAGCAGCTTGAGCACTAGCGGGAGGGTCTACGAGCAGTACTTC. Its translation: CASSLSTSGRVYEQYF.

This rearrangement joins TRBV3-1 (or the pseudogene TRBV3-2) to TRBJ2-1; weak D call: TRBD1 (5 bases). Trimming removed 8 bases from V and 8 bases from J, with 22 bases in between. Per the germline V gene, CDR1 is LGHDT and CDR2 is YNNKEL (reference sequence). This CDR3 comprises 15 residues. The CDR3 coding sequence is TGTGCCAGCTCCGCGCCAGGGTTTGGGATAGATGAGCAGTTCTTC. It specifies CASSAPGFGIDEQFF.

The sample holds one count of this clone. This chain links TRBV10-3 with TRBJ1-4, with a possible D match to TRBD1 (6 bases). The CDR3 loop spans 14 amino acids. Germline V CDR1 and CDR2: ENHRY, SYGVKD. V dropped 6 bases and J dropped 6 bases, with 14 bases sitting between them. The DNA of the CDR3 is TGTGCCATCAGCCCGGGACAAGAATATGAAAAACTGTTTTTT. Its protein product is CAISPGQEYEKLFF.

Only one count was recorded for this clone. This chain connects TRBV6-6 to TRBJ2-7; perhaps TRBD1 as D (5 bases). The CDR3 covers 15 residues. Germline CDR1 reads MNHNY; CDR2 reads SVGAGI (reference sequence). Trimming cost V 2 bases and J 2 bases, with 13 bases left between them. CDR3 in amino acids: CASSYQSGATYEQYF. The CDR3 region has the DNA TGTGCCAGCAGTTACCAATCTGGGGCCACCTACGAGCAGTACTTC.

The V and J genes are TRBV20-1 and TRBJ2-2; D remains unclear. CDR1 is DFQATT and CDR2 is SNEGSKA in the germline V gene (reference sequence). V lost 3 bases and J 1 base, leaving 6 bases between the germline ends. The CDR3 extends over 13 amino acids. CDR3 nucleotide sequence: TGCAGTGCTAGTCTCAGGAACACCGGGGAGCTGTTTTTT. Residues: CSASLRNTGELFF.

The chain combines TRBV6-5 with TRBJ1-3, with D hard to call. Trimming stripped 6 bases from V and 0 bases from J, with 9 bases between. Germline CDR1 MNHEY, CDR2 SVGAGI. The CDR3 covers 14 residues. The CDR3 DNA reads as TGTGCCAGCAGGCCATCAGGCTCTGGAAACACCATATATTTT. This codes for CASRPSGSGNTIYF.

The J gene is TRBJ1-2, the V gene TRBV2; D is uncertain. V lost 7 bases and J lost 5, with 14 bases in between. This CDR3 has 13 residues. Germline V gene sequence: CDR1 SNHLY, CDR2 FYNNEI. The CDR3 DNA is TGTGCCAGCACCGTTGGGAGGGTTTATGGCTACACCTTC. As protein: CASTVGRVYGYTF.

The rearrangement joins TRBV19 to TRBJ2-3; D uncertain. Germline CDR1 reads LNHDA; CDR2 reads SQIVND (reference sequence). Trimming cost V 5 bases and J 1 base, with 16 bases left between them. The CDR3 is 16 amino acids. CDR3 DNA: TGTGCCAGTAGTTTCCTCGACACCCAAGGCACAGATACGCAGTATTTT. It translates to CASSFLDTQGTDTQYF. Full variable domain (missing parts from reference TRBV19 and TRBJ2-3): DGGITQSPKYLFRKEGQNVTLSCEQNLNHDAMYWYRQDPGQGLRLIYYSQIVNDFQKGDIAEGYSVSREKKESFPLTVTSAQKNPTAFYLCASSFLDTQGTDTQYFGPGTRLTVL.

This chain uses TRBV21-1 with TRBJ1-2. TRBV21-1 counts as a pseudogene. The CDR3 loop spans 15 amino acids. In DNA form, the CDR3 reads TGTGCCAGCAGCAAAATAGGAGGCGGGGCGAGGGGCTACACCTTC. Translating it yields CASSKIGGGARGYTF.

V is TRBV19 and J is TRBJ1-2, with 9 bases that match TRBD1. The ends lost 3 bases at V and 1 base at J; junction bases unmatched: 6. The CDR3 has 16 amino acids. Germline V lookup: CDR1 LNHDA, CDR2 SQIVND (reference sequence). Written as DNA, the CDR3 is TGTGCCAGTAGTATGGGGGGGACAGGGATTAACTATGGCTACACCTTC. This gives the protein CASSMGGTGINYGYTF.

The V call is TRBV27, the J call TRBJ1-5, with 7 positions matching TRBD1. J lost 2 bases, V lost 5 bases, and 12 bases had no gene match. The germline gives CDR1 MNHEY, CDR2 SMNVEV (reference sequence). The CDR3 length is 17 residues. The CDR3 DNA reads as TGTGCCAGCAGTCCTGACAGGGTATTGTTCCGCAATCAGCCCCAGCATTTT. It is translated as CASSPDRVLFRNQPQHF.

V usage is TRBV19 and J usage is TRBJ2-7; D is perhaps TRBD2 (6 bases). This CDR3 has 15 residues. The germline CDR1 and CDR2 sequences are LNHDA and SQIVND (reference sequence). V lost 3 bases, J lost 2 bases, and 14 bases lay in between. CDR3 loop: CASSIPGDRTYEQYF. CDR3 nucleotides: TGTGCCAGTAGTATTCCGGGGGACCGAACCTACGAGCAGTACTTC.

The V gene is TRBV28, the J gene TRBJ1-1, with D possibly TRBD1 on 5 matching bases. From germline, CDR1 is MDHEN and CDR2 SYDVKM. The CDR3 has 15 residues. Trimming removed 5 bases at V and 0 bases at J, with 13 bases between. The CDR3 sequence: CASSLRGMVNTEAFF. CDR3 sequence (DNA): TGTGCCAGCAGTCTTCGGGGGATGGTGAACACTGAAGCTTTCTTT.

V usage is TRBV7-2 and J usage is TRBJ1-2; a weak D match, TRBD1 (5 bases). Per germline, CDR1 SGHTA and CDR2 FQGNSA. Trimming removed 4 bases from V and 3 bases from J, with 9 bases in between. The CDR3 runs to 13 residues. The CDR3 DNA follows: TGTGCCAGCAGCTCGACAGCCGACTATGGCTACACCTTC. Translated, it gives CASSSTADYGYTF.

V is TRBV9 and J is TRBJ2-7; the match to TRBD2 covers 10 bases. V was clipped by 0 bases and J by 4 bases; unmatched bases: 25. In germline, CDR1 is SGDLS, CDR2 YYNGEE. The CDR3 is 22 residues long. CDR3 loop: CASSVGSGFTSGRALLFYEQYF. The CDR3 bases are TGTGCCAGCAGCGTAGGATCAGGTTTCACCAGCGGGAGGGCCCTTCTTTTTTACGAGCAGTACTTC.

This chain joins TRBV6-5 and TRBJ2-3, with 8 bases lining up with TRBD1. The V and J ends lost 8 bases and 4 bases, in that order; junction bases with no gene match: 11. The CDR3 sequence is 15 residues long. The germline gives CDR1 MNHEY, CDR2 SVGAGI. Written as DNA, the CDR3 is TGTGCCAGCTCAAGGGGGCAGGGGGCCTCAGATACGCAGTATTTT. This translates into CASSRGQGASDTQYF.

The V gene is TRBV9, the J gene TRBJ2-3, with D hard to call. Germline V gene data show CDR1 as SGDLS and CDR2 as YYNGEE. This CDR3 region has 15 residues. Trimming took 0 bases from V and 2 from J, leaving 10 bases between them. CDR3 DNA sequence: TGTGCCAGCAGCGTAGATGGGCAGGTCACAGATACGCAGTATTTT. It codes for CASSVDGQVTDTQYF.

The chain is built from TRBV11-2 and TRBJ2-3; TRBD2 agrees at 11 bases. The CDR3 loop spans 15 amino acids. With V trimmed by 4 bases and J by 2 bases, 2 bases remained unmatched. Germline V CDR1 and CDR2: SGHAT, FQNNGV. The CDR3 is CASSWGLADTDTQYF. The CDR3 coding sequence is TGTGCCAGCAGCTGGGGACTAGCGGACACAGATACGCAGTATTTT.

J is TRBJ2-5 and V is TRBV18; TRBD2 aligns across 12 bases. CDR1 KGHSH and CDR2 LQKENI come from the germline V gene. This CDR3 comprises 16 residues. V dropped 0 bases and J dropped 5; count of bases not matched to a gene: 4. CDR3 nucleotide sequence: TGTGCCAGCTCACCACCGACTAGCGGGGGCCACGAGACCCAGTACTTC. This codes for CASSPPTSGGHETQYF. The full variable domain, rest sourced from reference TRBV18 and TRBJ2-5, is NAGVMQNPRHLVRRRGQEARLRCSPMKGHSHVYWYRQLPEEGLKFMVYLQKENIIDESGMPKERFSAEFPKEGPSILRIQQVVRGDSAAYFCASSPPTSGGHETQYFGPGTRLLVL.